This T cell receptor beta chain was recorded in a study of cytomegalovirus exposure and HLA in healthy donors. At the level of the study: Earlier work reported 117 million unique TCR beta sequences from some 170 million T cells.

PCR amplification relied on 60 Vbeta primers (plus 13 Jbeta primers). Sequenced by immunoSEQ multiplex PCR; TCRdb stores in-frame clones only, minus some. The data contain approximately 150,000 clones, approximately 80% of them singletons. This clone was recorded only once. Its antigen is as yet unknown. V gave up 2 bases and J gave up 2 bases, with 10 bases separating them. CDR1 SNHLY and CDR2 FYNNEI come from the germline V gene. The CDR3 length is 15 residues. The study's findings and limits: Roughly uniform depth of sequencing across donors was assumed in presence/absence analyses. Owing to their indistinguishability, certain V segments, notably TRBV6-2 and TRBV6-3, were excluded. An analysis was carried out at a later point. It showed that HLA-associated TCR beta chains were more clonally expanded than equally common non-associated chains.

This sequence was found in a young woman in good health and CMV-seropositive. The chain links TRBV2 to TRBJ1-5; D is undetermined. The sequenced sample was PBMCs. CDR3 bases: TGTGCCAGCAGTGAATTTAGTTCGGGCAATCAGCCCCAGCATTTT. Translated, it gives CASSEFSSGNQPQHF. The whole variable domain, remainder taken from reference TRBV2 and TRBJ1-5, is EPEVTQTPSHQVTQMGQEVILRCVPISNHLYFYWYRQILGQKVEFLVSFYNNEISEKSEIFDDQFSVERPDGSNFTLKIRSTKLEDSAMYFCASSEFSSGNQPQHFGDGTRLSIL.